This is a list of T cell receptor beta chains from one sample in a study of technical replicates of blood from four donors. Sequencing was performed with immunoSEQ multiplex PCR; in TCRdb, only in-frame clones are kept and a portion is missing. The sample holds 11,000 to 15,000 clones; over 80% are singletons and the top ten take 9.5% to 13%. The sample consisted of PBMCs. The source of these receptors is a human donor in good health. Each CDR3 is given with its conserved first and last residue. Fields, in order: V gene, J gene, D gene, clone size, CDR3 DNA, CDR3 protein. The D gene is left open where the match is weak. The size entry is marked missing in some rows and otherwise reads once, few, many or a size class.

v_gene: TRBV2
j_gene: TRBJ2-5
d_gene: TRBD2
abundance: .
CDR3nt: TGTGCCAGCAAGGAAGGTCTAGCGGGAGGCTACGGGACCCAGTACTTC
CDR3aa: CASKEGLAGGYGTQYF

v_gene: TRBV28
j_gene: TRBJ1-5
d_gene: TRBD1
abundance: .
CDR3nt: TGTGCCGCGCACAGGGGGAATCAGCCCCAGCATTTT
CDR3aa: CAAHRGNQPQHF

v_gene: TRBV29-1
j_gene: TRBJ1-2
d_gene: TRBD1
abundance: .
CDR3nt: TGCAGCGTTGAAGATCAGGGACAGGGGGCTGGCTACACCTTC
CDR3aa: CSVEDQGQGAGYTF

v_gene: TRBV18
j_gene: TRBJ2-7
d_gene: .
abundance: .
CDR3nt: TGTGCCAGCTCCTGGGACATCTCCTACGAGCAGTACTTC
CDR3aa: CASSWDISYEQYF

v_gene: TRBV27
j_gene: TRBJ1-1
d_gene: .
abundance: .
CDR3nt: TGTGCCAGCAGTTTAGAACTCACGAACACTGAAGCTTTCTTT
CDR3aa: CASSLELTNTEAFF

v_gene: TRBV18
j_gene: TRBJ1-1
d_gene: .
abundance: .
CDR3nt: TGTGCCAGCTCACCACCGGGGGCGGATTGGAACACTGAAGCTTTCTTT
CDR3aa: CASSPPGADWNTEAFF

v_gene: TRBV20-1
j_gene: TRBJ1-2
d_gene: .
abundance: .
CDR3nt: TGCAGTGCTAGAACAGGGCGCGGCTACACCTTC
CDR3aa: CSARTGRGYTF

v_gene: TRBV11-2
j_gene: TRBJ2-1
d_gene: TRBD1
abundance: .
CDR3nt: TGTGCCAGCAGCTTGGGACAGGGCTCCTACAATGAGCAGTTCTTC
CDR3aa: CASSLGQGSYNEQFF

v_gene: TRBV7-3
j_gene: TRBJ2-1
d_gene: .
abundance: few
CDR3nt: TGTGCCAGCAGCTCCAGGGTTAACAATGAGCAGTTCTTC
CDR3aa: CASSSRVNNEQFF

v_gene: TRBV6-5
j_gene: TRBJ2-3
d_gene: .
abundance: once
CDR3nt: TGTGCCAGCAGAGACTCGGGGACAGATACGCAGTATTTT
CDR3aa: CASRDSGTDTQYF

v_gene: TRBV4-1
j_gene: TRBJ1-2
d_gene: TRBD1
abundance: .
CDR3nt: TGCGCCAGCAGCCAGCCCGACAGGGGGAACTCCTATGGGGGCTACACCTTC
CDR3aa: CASSQPDRGNSYGGYTF

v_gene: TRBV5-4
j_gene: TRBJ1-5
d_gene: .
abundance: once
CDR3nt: TGTGCCAGCAGCTTCCCCAGGGCCCATAGCAATCAGCCCCAGCATTTT
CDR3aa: CASSFPRAHSNQPQHF

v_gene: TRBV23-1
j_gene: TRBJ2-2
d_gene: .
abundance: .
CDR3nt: TGCGCCAGCACCACTCCTAGAGCGGTGCGGGAGCTGTTTTTT
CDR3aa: CASTTPRAVRELFF

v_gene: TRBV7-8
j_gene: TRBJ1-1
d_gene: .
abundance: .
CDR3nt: TGTGCCAGCAGCTCTGACACCGCAACTGAAGCTTTCTTT
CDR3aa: CASSSDTATEAFF

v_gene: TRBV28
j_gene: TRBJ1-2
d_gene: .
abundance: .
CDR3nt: TGTGCCAGCAGTTTGCAGGGGACTAACTATGGCTACACCTTC
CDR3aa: CASSLQGTNYGYTF

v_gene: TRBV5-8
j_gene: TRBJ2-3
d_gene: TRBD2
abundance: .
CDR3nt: TGTGCCAGCAGCTTGGGAGACGGGACTACTCTAGATACGCAGTATTTT
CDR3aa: CASSLGDGTTLDTQYF

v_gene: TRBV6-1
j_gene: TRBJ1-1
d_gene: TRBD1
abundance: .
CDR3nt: TGTGCCAGCAGTGACGCCGGGACAGGGGGTAGCACTGAAGCTTTCTTT
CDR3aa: CASSDAGTGGSTEAFF

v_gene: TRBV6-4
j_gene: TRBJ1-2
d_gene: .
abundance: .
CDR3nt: TGTGCCAGCAGTCCGACAGCCTCTAACTATGGCTACACCTTC
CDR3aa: CASSPTASNYGYTF

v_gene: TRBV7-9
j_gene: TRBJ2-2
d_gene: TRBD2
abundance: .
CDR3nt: TGTGCCAGCAGCTCATCTAGCGGGATAATTACCGGGGAGCTGTTTTTT
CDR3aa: CASSSSSGIITGELFF

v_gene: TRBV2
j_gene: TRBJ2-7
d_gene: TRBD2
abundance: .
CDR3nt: TGTGCCAGCAGTGGATTCGGGAGGGCCTACGAGCAGTACTTC
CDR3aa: CASSGFGRAYEQYF

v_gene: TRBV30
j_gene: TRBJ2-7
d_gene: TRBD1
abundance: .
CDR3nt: TGTGCCTGGACCCGGGACAGGCCCTACGAGCAGTACTTC
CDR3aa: CAWTRDRPYEQYF

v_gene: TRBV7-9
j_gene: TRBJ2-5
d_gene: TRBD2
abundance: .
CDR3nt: TGTGCCAGCAGCTACACGGGGCTAGCGGGTTACCAAGAGACCCAGTACTTC
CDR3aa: CASSYTGLAGYQETQYF

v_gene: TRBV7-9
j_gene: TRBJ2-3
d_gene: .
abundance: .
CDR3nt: TGTGCCAGCAACAGGGCAGGGGTGACAGATACGCAGTATTTT
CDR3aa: CASNRAGVTDTQYF

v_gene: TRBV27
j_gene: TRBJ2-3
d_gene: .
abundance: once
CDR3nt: TGTGCCAGCAGTTTGGGACTCCCCCAGTTCGGAGATACGCAGTATTTT
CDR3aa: CASSLGLPQFGDTQYF

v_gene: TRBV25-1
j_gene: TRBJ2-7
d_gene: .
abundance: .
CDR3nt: TGTGCCAGCAGTGGCTGGCGGGACGAGCAGTACTTC
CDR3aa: CASSGWRDEQYF

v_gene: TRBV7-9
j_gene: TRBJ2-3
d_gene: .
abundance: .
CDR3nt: TGTGCCAGCAGCTTAATCGCGGGGGATACGCAGTATTTT
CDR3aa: CASSLIAGDTQYF

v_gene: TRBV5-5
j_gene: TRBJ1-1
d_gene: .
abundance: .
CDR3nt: TGTGCCAGCAGCTTGAACTCGAACACTGAAGCTTTCTTT
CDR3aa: CASSLNSNTEAFF

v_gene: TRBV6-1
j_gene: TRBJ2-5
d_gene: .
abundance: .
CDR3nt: TGTGCCAGCAGTTTTACTCAGACCCAGTACTTC
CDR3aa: CASSFTQTQYF

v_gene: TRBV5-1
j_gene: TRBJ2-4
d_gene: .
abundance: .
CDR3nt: TGCGCCAGCAGCTCCCGACTTGATTCCAAAAACATTCAGTACTTC
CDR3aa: CASSSRLDSKNIQYF

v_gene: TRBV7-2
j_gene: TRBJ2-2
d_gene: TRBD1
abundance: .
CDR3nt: TGTGCCAGCAGCGGACAGGGAAACACCGGGGAGCTGTTTTTT
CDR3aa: CASSGQGNTGELFF

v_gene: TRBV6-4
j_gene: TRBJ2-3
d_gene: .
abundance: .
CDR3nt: TGTGCCAGCAGTGAGATCGCGGGTCGCACAGATACGCAGTATTTT
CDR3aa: CASSEIAGRTDTQYF

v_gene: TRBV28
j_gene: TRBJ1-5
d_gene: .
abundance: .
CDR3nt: TGTGCCAGCATGAGGTGGGATCAGCCCCAGCATTTT
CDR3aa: CASMRWDQPQHF

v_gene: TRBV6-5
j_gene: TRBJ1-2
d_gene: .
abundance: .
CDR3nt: TGTGCCAGCAGATACGACAGAGACTATGGCTACACCTTC
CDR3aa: CASRYDRDYGYTF

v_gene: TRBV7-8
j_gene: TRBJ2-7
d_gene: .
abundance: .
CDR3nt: TGTGCCAGCAGCTTAGGGACAGTCGGGTACGAGCAGTACTTC
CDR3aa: CASSLGTVGYEQYF

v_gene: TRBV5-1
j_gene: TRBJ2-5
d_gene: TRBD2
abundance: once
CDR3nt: TGCGCCAGCAGCTTGACGCTAGCGGGAGGTGAGACCCAGTACTTC
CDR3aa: CASSLTLAGGETQYF

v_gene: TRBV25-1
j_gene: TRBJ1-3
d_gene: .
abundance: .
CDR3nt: TGTGCCAGCAGTGAAGGGTCAGGGGGAAACACCATATATTTT
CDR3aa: CASSEGSGGNTIYF

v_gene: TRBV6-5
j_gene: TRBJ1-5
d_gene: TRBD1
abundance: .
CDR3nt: TGTGCCAGCAGTTACAGGGGGCCCCATCAGCCCCAGCATTTT
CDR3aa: CASSYRGPHQPQHF

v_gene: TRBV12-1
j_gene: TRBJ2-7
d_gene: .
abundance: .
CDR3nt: TGTGCCAGCAGCATACTCTCCGGGACTAGCGGGAGGTCTCAGTACTTC
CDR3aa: CASSILSGTSGRSQYF

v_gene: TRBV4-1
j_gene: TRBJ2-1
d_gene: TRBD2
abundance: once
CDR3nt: TGCGCCAGCAGCACGCAACTAGCGGGAGAGGGTAATGAGCAGTTCTTC
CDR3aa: CASSTQLAGEGNEQFF

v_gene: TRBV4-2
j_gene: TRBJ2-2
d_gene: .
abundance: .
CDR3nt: TGTGCCAGCAGCCTCCCGTCGGGGGTGAACACCGGGGAGCTGTTTTTT
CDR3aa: CASSLPSGVNTGELFF

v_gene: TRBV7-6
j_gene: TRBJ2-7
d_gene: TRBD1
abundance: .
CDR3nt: TGTGCCAGCAGCCCGGGGACAGATTGGAGAACCTACGAGCAGTACTTC
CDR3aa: CASSPGTDWRTYEQYF

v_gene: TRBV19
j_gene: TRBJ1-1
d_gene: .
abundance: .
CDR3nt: TGTGCCAGTAGTATAAACAGGAGGGACACTGAAGCTTTCTTT
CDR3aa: CASSINRRDTEAFF

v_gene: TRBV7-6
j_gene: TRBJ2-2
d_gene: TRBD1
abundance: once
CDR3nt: TGTGCCAGCAGCCCATGGACAGGGACCCCCGGGGAGCTGTTTTTT
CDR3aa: CASSPWTGTPGELFF

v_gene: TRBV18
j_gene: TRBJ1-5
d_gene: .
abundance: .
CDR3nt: TGTGCCAGCTCAGTGGGGAGTAATCAGCCCCAGCATTTT
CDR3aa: CASSVGSNQPQHF

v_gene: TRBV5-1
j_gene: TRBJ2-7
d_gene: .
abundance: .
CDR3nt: TGCGCCAGCAGTCGCGGAGGATCCTACGAGCAGTACTTC
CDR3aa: CASSRGGSYEQYF

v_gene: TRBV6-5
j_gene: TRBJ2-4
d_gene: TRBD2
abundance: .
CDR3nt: TGTGCCAGCAGTTACTCGGGACTAGCGGGGACTAACATTCAGTACTTC
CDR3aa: CASSYSGLAGTNIQYF

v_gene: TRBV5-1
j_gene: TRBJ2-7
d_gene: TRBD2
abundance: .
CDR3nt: TGCGCCAGCGGATCACGGGGGGGGACCTACGAGCAGTACTTC
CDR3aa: CASGSRGGTYEQYF

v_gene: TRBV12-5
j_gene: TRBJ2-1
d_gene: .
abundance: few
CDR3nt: TGTGCTAGTGGCCGTCGGACTGACAATGAGCAGTTCTTC
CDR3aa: CASGRRTDNEQFF

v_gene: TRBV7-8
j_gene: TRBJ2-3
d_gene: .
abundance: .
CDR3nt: TGTGGGAAAACCCACACCCGGCACACGGGTACGCAGTATTTT
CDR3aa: CGKTHTRHTGTQYF

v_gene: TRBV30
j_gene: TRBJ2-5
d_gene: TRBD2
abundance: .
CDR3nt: TGTGCCTGGAGTGTAGGGTCGGGAGGCCTCCAAGAGACCCAGTACTTC
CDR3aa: CAWSVGSGGLQETQYF

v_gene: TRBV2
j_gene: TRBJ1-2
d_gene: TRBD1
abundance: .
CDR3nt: TGTGCCAGCAGTGACCTACAGGGGGCAGACTATGGCTACACCTTC
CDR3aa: CASSDLQGADYGYTF

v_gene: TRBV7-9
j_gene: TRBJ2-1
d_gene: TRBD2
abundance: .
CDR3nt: TGTGCCAGCAGCTTACTGGCGGGGGGCCTCAATGAGCAGTTCTTC
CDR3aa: CASSLLAGGLNEQFF

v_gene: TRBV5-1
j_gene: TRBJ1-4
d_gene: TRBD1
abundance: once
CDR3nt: TGCGCCAGCAGCCAGAGGGGGCAGCCGAATGAAAAACTGTTTTTT
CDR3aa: CASSQRGQPNEKLFF

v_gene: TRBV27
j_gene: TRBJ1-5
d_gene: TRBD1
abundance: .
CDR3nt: TGTGCCAGCAGTCCTAGACAGGGAAGGATCACCAGCAATCAGCCCCAGCATTTT
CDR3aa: CASSPRQGRITSNQPQHF

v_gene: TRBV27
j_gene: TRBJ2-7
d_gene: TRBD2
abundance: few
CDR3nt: TGTGCCAGCAGTCCCGGGAGCGGGAGGAGTATGTACGAGCAGTACTTC
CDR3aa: CASSPGSGRSMYEQYF

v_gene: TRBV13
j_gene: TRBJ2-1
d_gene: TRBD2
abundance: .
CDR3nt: TGTGCCAGCAGCTTCCTCCGACTAGCGGGAGGGGTGTACAATGAGCAGTTCTTC
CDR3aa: CASSFLRLAGGVYNEQFF

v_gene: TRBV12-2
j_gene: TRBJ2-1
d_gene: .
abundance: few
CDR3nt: TGTGCAAGTCGCCCCCAGGGGGGCGGGACTGTCCAGTCCTACAATGAGCAGTTCTTC
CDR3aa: CASRPQGGGTVQSYNEQFF

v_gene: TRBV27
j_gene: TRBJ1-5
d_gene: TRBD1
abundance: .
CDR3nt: TGTGCCAGCAGGGACAGGGGGAATCAGCCCCAGCATTTT
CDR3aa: CASRDRGNQPQHF